The 6 T cell receptor beta chains presented below share a single source sample, sequenced in a study of CD8+CD57+ T cells in acquired aplastic anemia. Genomic DNA templated the TCR beta VDJ and CDR3 profiling. TCRdb used MiXCR to reprocess the reads, holding one entry per CDR3 protein. In the table there are under 200,000 distinct CDR3 sequences, around 45% of which are singletons. Sequenced: sorted CD4+, CD8+, or CD8+CD57+ T cells (not recorded which) from PBMCs. These receptors all come from a human donor in good health.

This clonotype was recorded many times. The chain links TRBV11-2 to TRBJ2-7, with TRBD2 identical over 7 bases. The V gene end was trimmed by 4 bases and the J gene end by 0 bases; junction bases not matched to a gene: 9. This CDR3 region has 16 residues. Germline loops: CDR1 SGHAT, CDR2 FQNNGV. The CDR3 is CASSSQPGGSSYEQYF. In nucleotides, the CDR3 is TGTGCCAGCAGCTCACAACCCGGGGGGAGCTCCTACGAGCAGTACTTC.

This clonotype has only a few counts. The chain couples TRBV29-1 to TRBJ2-7; D is uncertain. CDR1 SQVTM and CDR2 ANQGSEA come from the germline V gene. Trimming left V 6 bases short and J 0 bases short, with 12 bases between. This CDR3 has 13 residues. The CDR3 loop is CSVHFRSSYEQYF. CDR3 DNA sequence: TGCAGCGTCCACTTTCGTAGCTCCTACGAGCAGTACTTC.

The table lists this clonotype with many counts. The rearrangement joins TRBV7-9 to TRBJ2-5; D is perhaps TRBD1 (5 bases). V was pared by 5 bases and J by 10 bases, with 11 bases between. Germline loops: CDR1 SEHNR, CDR2 FQNEAQ (reference sequence). The CDR3 spans 11 residues. This CDR3 is CASSPTQGQYF. The CDR3 DNA reads TGTGCCAGCAGCCCAACGCAGGGCCAGTACTTC.

This chain joins TRBV28 and TRBJ2-7; 7 bases line up with TRBD1. CDR1 is MDHEN, CDR2 SYDVKM, per germline. The CDR3 contains 15 residues. V lost 6 bases, J lost 3 bases, and 11 bases stayed unmatched. DNA of the CDR3: TGTGCCAGCAGCATCTTCCTTAGGGGGCGCTACGAGCAGTACTTC. It is translated as CASSIFLRGRYEQYF.

The chain combines TRBV19 with TRBJ1-2, with 8 positions matching TRBD1. Germline V CDR1 and CDR2: LNHDA, SQIVND (reference sequence). J gave up 8 bases and V 8 bases, and 10 bases lay outside the gene matches. This CDR3 spans 13 amino acids. CDR3: CASSSPTGEGYTF. As DNA, the CDR3 is TGTGCCAGTTCCTCCCCGACAGGGGAAGGCTACACCTTC.

This clonotype occurred many times. The gene calls are TRBV5-6 and TRBJ2-1; 10 bases line up with TRBD2. This CDR3 has 16 amino acids. Germline V lookup: CDR1 SGHDT, CDR2 YYEEEE. The V and J ends lost 3 bases and 9 bases, in that order; junction bases with no gene match: 12. The CDR3 DNA reads TGTGCCAGCAGCTCCCCCGGGACTAGCGATGTTGGTGAGCAGTTCTTC. As protein: CASSSPGTSDVGEQFF.